What follows are 7 T cell receptor beta chains derived from one specimen sequenced in a study of radiotherapy plus CTLA-4 blockade in lung cancer. Assay: immunoSEQ multiplex PCR; the TCRdb copy retains only in-frame clones and omits some. The sample carries 55,000 to 65,000 clones, roughly 76% recorded once. Sequenced here: peripheral blood, sampled from a patient treated with radiotherapy plus ipilimumab. The receptors shown here come from a human donor with non-small cell lung cancer who had a complete response to radiotherapy plus ipilimumab.

The CDR3 loop is CASSTRDFAYEQYF. The CDR3 DNA reads as TGTGCCAGCAGTACCCGGGACTTTGCCTACGAGCAGTACTTC. The chain couples TRBV6-1 to TRBJ2-7; D might be TRBD2 (6 bases). Trimming pared 5 bases from V and 2 bases from J, leaving 13 bases between. The length of the CDR3 is 14 residues. The germline CDR1 and CDR2 sequences are MNHNS and SASEGT.

This clone came up once. The chain uses TRBV6-6 and TRBJ2-7; D is undetermined. Trimming stripped 5 bases from V and 6 bases from J, with 8 bases between. Germline CDR1 MNHNY, CDR2 SVGAGI (reference sequence). This CDR3 is built from 11 residues. The CDR3 nucleotides read TGTGCCAGCAGTATAACACGCGAGCAGTACTTC. Its translation: CASSITREQYF.

The J gene is TRBJ1-6, the V gene TRBV19, with D uncertain. This CDR3 contains 15 residues. CDR1 is LNHDA, CDR2 SQIVND, per germline (reference sequence). Trimming pared 5 bases from V and 3 bases from J, leaving 11 bases between. The CDR3: CASSQEHLYNSPLHF. The CDR3 DNA is TGTGCCAGTAGTCAGGAACATCTCTATAATTCACCCCTCCACTTT.

The gene calls are TRBV6-1 and TRBJ2-2; 7 nucleotides match TRBD1. The CDR3 sequence is 12 residues long. In germline, CDR1 is MNHNS, CDR2 SASEGT. The CDR3 region has the DNA TGTCTGACAGGGTTTTTGGCCGGGGAGCTGTTTTTT. Amino acid sequence: CLTGFLAGELFF.

This clone was picked up one time. The chain uses TRBV7-9 and TRBJ2-3, with D possibly matching TRBD1 (6 bases). Trimming took off 4 bases at V and 3 bases at J, with 14 bases between the two ends. This CDR3 region has 15 residues. Germline loops: CDR1 SEHNR, CDR2 FQNEAQ (reference sequence). CDR3 protein: CASSSPQGPTDTQYF. The CDR3 nucleotides read TGTGCCAGCAGCTCCCCTCAGGGGCCTACAGATACGCAGTATTTT.

The gene calls are TRBV6-5 and TRBJ2-6; possible D gene TRBD2, 6 bases. Germline CDR1 MNHEY, CDR2 SVGAGI. This CDR3 has 14 residues. The V end was cut by 6 bases, the J end by 2 bases, with 8 bases between. In DNA form, the CDR3 reads TGTGCCAGCAGGGGGGGAACTGGGGCCAACGTCCTGACTTTC. It is translated as CASRGGTGANVLTF.

The rearrangement joins TRBV27 to TRBJ1-5; a possible D gene is TRBD1 (6 bases). Trimming shortened V by 5 bases and J by 5 bases, and 13 bases separated the two germline ends. CDR3 size: 14 residues. Looked up from germline, CDR1 is MNHEY and CDR2 is SMNVEV (reference sequence). The CDR3, as DNA: TGTGCCAGCAGTATAACAGGGTTTGATCAGCCCCAGCATTTT. Translating gives CASSITGFDQPQHF.